The 3 T cell receptor beta chains listed next were all sequenced from one sample in a study of human T cells and chemical hapten exposure. TCRdb analysed the RACE reads with MiXCR anew, one entry per CDR3 protein. The table includes approximately 400,000 distinct CDR3 sequences, roughly 4.6% detected once. Time point meaning: pre-sensitization, week 0. Treatment noted: therapeutic diphenylcyclopropenone sensitization with weekly scalp DPC. This specimen consisted of whole blood, obtained in connection with sensitization to the hapten diphenylcyclopropenone (DPC). The receptors here all came from a woman between 45 and 60 years old with alopecia areata. Some clones in this sample may be carry-over from other donors' samples.

This clonotype was observed at least ten times. The CDR3 DNA reads TGTGCCAGCAGTTCCGGGGAGAATCAGCCCCAGCATTTT. This gives the protein CASSSGENQPQHF. The genes are TRBV12-3 or TRBV12-4 and TRBJ1-5, with unresolved D. This CDR3 region has 13 residues. Trimming removed 4 bases from V and 4 bases from J, with 8 bases in between.

The chain is built from TRBV7-2 and TRBJ1-1; unclear D gene. CDR1 is SGHTA, CDR2 FQGNSA, per germline. V was pared by 5 bases and J by 7 bases, with 8 bases between. The CDR3 has 11 residues. The CDR3: CASSRNYEAFF. CDR3 in DNA: TGTGCCAGCAGCCGTAACTATGAAGCTTTCTTT.

V usage is TRBV7-3 and J usage is TRBJ2-7; D is perhaps TRBD2 (6 bases). Germline values: CDR1 SGHTA, CDR2 FQGTGA. The V end was cut by 7 bases, the J end by 6 bases, with 16 bases between. This CDR3 spans 13 amino acids. CDR3 nucleotide sequence: TGTGCCAGCAACGGAAGGACCGGGGGCGAGCAGTACTTC. Encoded protein: CASNGRTGGEQYF. The full variable domain, in which reference TRBV7-3 and TRBJ2-7 provide the parts outside the CDR3, is GAGVSQTPSNKVTEKGKYVELRCDPISGHTALYWYRQSLGQGPEFLIYFQGTGAADDSGLPNDRFFAVRPEGSVSTLKIQRTERGDSAVYLCASNGRTGGEQYFGPGTRLTVT.